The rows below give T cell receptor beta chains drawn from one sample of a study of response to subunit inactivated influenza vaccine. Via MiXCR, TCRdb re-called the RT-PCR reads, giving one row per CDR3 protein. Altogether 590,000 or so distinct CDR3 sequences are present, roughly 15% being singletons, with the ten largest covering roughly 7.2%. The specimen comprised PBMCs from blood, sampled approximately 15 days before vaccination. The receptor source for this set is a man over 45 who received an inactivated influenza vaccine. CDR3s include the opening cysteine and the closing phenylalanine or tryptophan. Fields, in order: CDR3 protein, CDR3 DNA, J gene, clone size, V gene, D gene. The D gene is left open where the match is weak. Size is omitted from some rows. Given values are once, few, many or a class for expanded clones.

CASSIQGSGELFF,TGTGCCAGTAGTATACAGGGATCCGGGGAGCTGTTTTTT,TRBJ2-2,NA,TRBV19,NA
CASSFLGEAGELFF,TGTGCCAGCAGTTTTTTAGGAGAAGCCGGGGAGCTGTTTTTT,TRBJ2-2,NA,TRBV12-3/TRBV12-4,NA
CASSSGRTEAFF,TGTGCCAGCTCCTCCGGGCGCACTGAAGCTTTCTTT,TRBJ1-1,many,TRBV7-9,NA
CASSYTTNEKLFF,TGTGCCAGCAGCTATACGACTAATGAAAAACTGTTTTTT,TRBJ1-4,NA,TRBV7-2,NA
CASSLAAGTANTGELFF,TGTGCCAGCAGCTTAGCAGCGGGGACGGCGAACACCGGGGAGCTGTTTTTT,TRBJ2-2,NA,TRBV7-2,TRBD2
CSALGNGNQPQHF,TGCAGCGCCCTTGGGAATGGCAATCAGCCCCAGCATTTT,TRBJ1-5,NA,TRBV29-1,NA
CASSYLPTDIAYEQYF,TGTGCCAGCAGTTACCTACCGACAGACATCGCCTACGAGCAGTACTTC,TRBJ2-7,few,TRBV6-5,NA
CSVEGTGGVYEQYF,TGCAGCGTGGAAGGGACAGGGGGGGTCTACGAGCAGTACTTC,TRBJ2-7,few,TRBV29-1,TRBD1
CASSSLRDRPGGHEKLFF,TGTGCCAGCAGTTCTTTGCGAGACCGACCCGGGGGGCACGAAAAACTGTTTTTT,TRBJ1-4,few,TRBV28,NA
CASSQNPWQGAEISWQFF,TGTGCCAGCAGCCAAAACCCGTGGCAGGGGGCCGAAATTAGTTGGCAGTTCTTC,TRBJ2-1,many,TRBV3-2,NA
CASSLGRSGGYTF,TGTGCCAGCAGCTTGGGTAGGTCCGGCGGCTACACCTTC,TRBJ1-2,NA,TRBV5-5,NA
CASSLAGTDNEELFF,TGCGCCAGCAGCTTGGCCGGGACAGACAATGAAGAACTGTTTTTT,TRBJ1-4,NA,TRBV5-1,TRBD1
CSAHNYGTSGNSDTQYF,TGCAGTGCTCACAATTACGGGACTAGCGGGAACTCAGATACGCAGTATTTT,TRBJ2-3,NA,TRBV20-1,TRBD2
CSAIPGTDNQPQHF,TGCAGTGCTATACCCGGGACAGACAATCAGCCCCAGCATTTT,TRBJ1-5,NA,TRBV20-1,TRBD1
CASSQEVRQVNIQYF,TGCGCCAGCAGCCAAGAGGTCCGGCAGGTCAACATTCAGTACTTC,TRBJ2-4,NA,TRBV4-3,NA
CASSVGGGIDEQFF,TGTGCCAGCAGTGTAGGCGGGGGGATCGATGAGCAGTTCTTC,TRBJ2-1,few,TRBV2,TRBD2